Shown below are 25 T cell receptor beta chains from a single sample sequenced in a study of cytomegalovirus exposure and HLA in healthy donors. The PCR ran on 60 Vbeta and 13 Jbeta primers. The table came from immunoSEQ multiplex PCR; TCRdb's copy has only in-frame clones and leaves some out. This sample's clone table lists some 150,000 clones. The sample taken for sequencing was PBMCs. The receptors stem from a man in his forties or fifties in good health and CMV-seronegative.

This chain connects TRBV5-1 to TRBJ2-7; 9 bases line up with TRBD1. The V gene's germline CDR1 is SGHRS and CDR2 YFSETQ. Unmatched junction bases numbered 6, after V lost 4 bases and J lost 1 base. There are 15 residues in the CDR3. CDR3 sequence reads: CASSVTGQGSYEQYF. The CDR3 DNA sequence: TGCGCCAGCAGCGTTACGGGACAGGGATCCTACGAGCAGTACTTC.

The CDR3 spells CAISESNGRGLDSQPQHF. The DNA for the CDR3 is TGTGCCATCAGTGAGTCGAACGGCAGGGGGCTCGATAGTCAGCCCCAGCATTTT. This rearrangement joins TRBV10-3 to TRBJ1-5; 8 bases align to TRBD1. The CDR3 totals 18 residues. CDR1 and CDR2 from the germline V gene are ENHRY and SYGVKD. J lost 6 bases, V lost 0 bases, and 13 bases had no gene match.

V usage is TRBV5-1 and J usage is TRBJ2-7; 7 bases map to TRBD1. This CDR3 spans 14 amino acids. Germline V CDR1 and CDR2: SGHRS, YFSETQ. V gave up 1 base and J gave up 5 bases; unmatched junction bases: 6. Here the CDR3 DNA reads TGCGCCAGCAGCTTGAAAGGGGGCGTAAACGAGCAGTACTTC. This codes for CASSLKGGVNEQYF.

This sequence joins TRBV4-3 and TRBJ1-4; TRBD1 aligns across 9 bases. CDR3 size: 14 residues. Losses at the gene ends were 4 bases for V and 8 bases for J; bases not matched to a gene: 5. Germline CDR1 and CDR2: LGHNA and YSLEER. The CDR3 is CASSPDRGQEKLFF. CDR3 coding DNA: TGCGCCAGCAGCCCGGACAGGGGACAGGAAAAACTGTTTTTT.

About this clone: Because the CDR3 is missing its conserved closing phenylalanine or tryptophan, this is likely a read error. The rearrangement joins TRBV4-1 to TRBJ1-5, with D unresolved. V lost 0 bases, J lost 9 bases, and 6 bases lay in between. This CDR3 region has 12 residues. Germline V lookup: CDR1 MGHRA, CDR2 YSYEKL. Here the CDR3 reads CASSQEVGPQHL. CDR3 in DNA: TGCGCCAGCAGCCAAGAGGTGGGGCCCCAGCATCTT.

V gene TRBV6-1 combines with J gene TRBJ1-1, with 10 bases lining up with TRBD1. Unmatched junction bases numbered 0, after V lost 4 bases and J lost 4 bases. The CDR3 length is 13 residues. Germline-derived CDR1 and CDR2 are MNHNS and SASEGT. Here the CDR3 DNA reads TGTGCCAGCAGTGGGACAGGGGGCACTGAAGCTTTCTTT. Translating gives CASSGTGGTEAFF.

The chain employs TRBV9 and TRBJ2-7; TRBD2 might be the D (6 bases). CDR1 is SGDLS and CDR2 is YYNGEE in the germline V gene. V dropped 3 bases and J dropped 6 bases, with 13 bases sitting between them. The CDR3 runs to 13 residues. CDR3 loop: CASSALGRGEQYF. In DNA form, the CDR3 reads TGTGCCAGCAGCGCCTTGGGGCGGGGCGAGCAGTACTTC. Together with reference TRBV9 and TRBJ2-7, the CDR3 gives the full variable domain: DSGVTQTPKHLITATGQRVTLRCSPRSGDLSVYWYQQSLDQGLQFLIQYYNGEERAKGNILERFSAQQFPDLHSELNLSSLELGDSALYFCASSALGRGEQYFGPGTRLTVT.

The chain has TRBV7-9 and TRBJ1-3; D uncertain. This CDR3 has 16 residues. Trimming pared 1 base from V and 1 base from J, leaving 11 bases between. Germline V gene data show CDR1 as SEHNR and CDR2 as FQNEAQ (reference sequence). This CDR3 reads CASSLGGGRSGNTIYF. CDR3 DNA: TGTGCCAGCAGCTTAGGAGGTGGGAGATCTGGAAACACCATATATTTT.

The J gene is TRBJ1-5, the V gene TRBV5-8, with D maybe TRBD1 (5 bases). The CDR3 spans 15 residues. Germline V gives CDR1 SGHTS, CDR2 YDEGEE. Trimming removed 4 bases at V and 4 bases at J, with 15 bases between. CDR3 loop: CASSPYGGINQPQHF. CDR3 nucleotide sequence: TGTGCCAGCAGCCCCTACGGGGGGATTAATCAGCCCCAGCATTTT.

The chain recombines TRBV6-5 with TRBJ2-7; 7 bases fit TRBD1. Germline lookup yields CDR1 MNHEY and CDR2 SVGAGI. The J segment lost 2 bases and the V segment lost 0 bases, leaving 7 bases of the junction unmatched. The CDR3 extends over 16 amino acids. Written as DNA, the CDR3 is TGTGCCAGCAGTTACTCGACAGGACAGGAGACCTACGAGCAGTACTTC. Translating it yields CASSYSTGQETYEQYF.

J is TRBJ1-4 and V is TRBV4-3, with unresolved D. CDR3 length: 13 amino acids. The germline CDR1 and CDR2 sequences are LGHNA and YSLEER. Deletions cut 0 bases from V and 8 bases from J, with 7 bases between. Here the CDR3 reads CASSQDRREKLFF. The CDR3 nucleotides read TGCGCCAGCAGCCAAGATCGCCGGGAAAAACTGTTTTTT.

The genes are TRBV9 and TRBJ2-5; possibly TRBD2 for D (6 bases). Germline CDR1 reads SGDLS; CDR2 reads YYNGEE. Trimming cost V 0 bases and J 3 bases, with 12 bases left between them. The CDR3 is 15 amino acids. CDR3 sequence (DNA): TGTGCCAGCAGCGTAGGTGGGACTCTTAAAGAGACCCAGTACTTC. Protein product: CASSVGGTLKETQYF.

This chain connects TRBV29-1 to TRBJ2-5; the match to TRBD1 covers 10 bases. The CDR3 is 16 residues long. Losses at the gene ends were 0 bases for V and 5 bases for J; bases not matched to a gene: 9. The germline V gene encodes CDR1 SQVTM and CDR2 ANQGSEA. CDR3 in DNA: TGCAGCGTTGAAGAACCCCGGACAGGGGGTGATGAGACCCAGTACTTC. Translation: CSVEEPRTGGDETQYF.

The rearrangement links TRBV12-2 to TRBJ1-4. TRBV12-2 is tagged as a pseudogene. This CDR3 has 16 residues. The CDR3 nucleotides are TGTGCAAGTCGCTTAGCGTTGCAACAGGGAGGGGAAAAACTGTTTTTT. It codes for CASRLALQQGGEKLFF.

In nucleotides, the CDR3 is TGTGCCAGCAGTGAAACCAGGGGGACAGGGGTTGAGCCCCAGCATTTT. Translated, it gives CASSETRGTGVEPQHF. V usage is TRBV2 and J usage is TRBJ1-5; 10 nucleotides align to TRBD1. V lost 2 bases to trimming and J lost 8 bases; unmatched junction nucleotides: 9. From germline, CDR1 is SNHLY and CDR2 FYNNEI. The CDR3 covers 16 residues. Together with reference TRBV2 and TRBJ1-5, the CDR3 gives the full variable domain: EPEVTQTPSHQVTQMGQEVILRCVPISNHLYFYWYRQILGQKVEFLVSFYNNEISEKSEIFDDQFSVERPDGSNFTLKIRSTKLEDSAMYFCASSETRGTGVEPQHFGDGTRLSIL.

V usage is TRBV5-6 and J usage is TRBJ2-3; 7 bases match TRBD2. The V gene end was trimmed by 0 bases and the J gene end by 3 bases; junction bases not matched to a gene: 4. The CDR3 extends over 15 amino acids. Germline V gene lookup returns CDR1 SGHDT and CDR2 YYEEEE. In nucleotides, the CDR3 is TGTGCCAGCAGCTTGGGGCGGGGAGGGACAGATACGCAGTATTTT. Translating gives CASSLGRGGTDTQYF. Combining the CDR3 with reference TRBV5-6 and TRBJ2-3 gives the whole variable domain DAGVTQSPTHLIKTRGQQVTLRCSPKSGHDTVSWYQQALGQGPQFIFQYYEEEERQRGNFPDRFSGHQFPNYSSELNVNALLLGDSALYLCASSLGRGGTDTQYFGPGTRLTVL.

To note about this clone: Sequence at one end of the junction differs from germline and may be a read error. The chain links TRBV28 to TRBJ1-1; D is ambiguous. Germline values: CDR1 MDHEN, CDR2 SYDVKM. This CDR3 comprises 14 residues. CDR3 coding DNA: TGTGCTAGCACCCCGCCGGGAGTTAACACTGAAGCTTTCTTT. This sequence encodes CASTPPGVNTEAFF.

The chain combines TRBV5-1 with TRBJ1-1, with D perhaps matching TRBD1 (6 bases). CDR1 is SGHRS, CDR2 YFSETQ, per germline. V was cut by 2 bases and J by 7 bases, with 9 bases left in between. This CDR3 contains 12 residues. CDR3 coding DNA: TGCGCCAGCAGCTTTACAGGGAATGAAGCTTTCTTT. Its translation: CASSFTGNEAFF.

This chain links TRBV27 with TRBJ1-3; 7 nucleotides agree with TRBD1. The V segment lost 3 bases and the J segment 0 bases; nucleotides outside the gene matches: 11. The CDR3 extends over 18 amino acids. The germline gives CDR1 MNHEY, CDR2 SMNVEV (reference sequence). For the CDR3, the DNA is TGTGCCAGCAGTTTGGGGGGCAGGGGGACCTACTCTGGAAACACCATATATTTT. This codes for CASSLGGRGTYSGNTIYF.

The rearrangement joins TRBV7-6 to TRBJ1-2, with a weak D call TRBD1 (5 bases). This CDR3 region has 19 residues. CDR1 and CDR2 (germline): SGHVS, FNYEAQ. V was clipped by 1 base and J by 5 bases, with 26 bases between them. The CDR3 region has the DNA TGTGCCAGCAGCTTAGTACACGATCAACTAAGCGGGGGGATATATGGCTACACCTTC. This translates into CASSLVHDQLSGGIYGYTF.

The V gene is TRBV7-9, the J gene TRBJ1-1, with D perhaps TRBD1 (6 bases). In germline, CDR1 is SEHNR, CDR2 FQNEAQ (reference sequence). With 0 bases removed from V and 0 bases from J, the gap between germline ends came to 8 bases. The CDR3 is made up of 15 amino acids. DNA of the CDR3: TGTGCCAGCAGCTTAGCCGGGACACTGAACACTGAAGCTTTCTTT. Translating it yields CASSLAGTLNTEAFF.

The chain couples TRBV5-4 to TRBJ2-5; weak D call: TRBD2 (6 bases). The germline gives CDR1 SGHNT, CDR2 YYREEE (reference sequence). V lost 6 bases, J lost 5 bases, and 17 bases lay in between. The CDR3 is made up of 14 amino acids. CDR3 DNA sequence: TGTGCCAGCAAAGGAGGGGATCAGACGGAGACCCAGTACTTC. Its protein is CASKGGDQTETQYF.

V gene TRBV11-2 combines with J gene TRBJ2-2, with 7 bases that match TRBD1. Germline V gene lookup returns CDR1 SGHAT and CDR2 FQNNGV. This CDR3 is 15 amino acids long. The J segment lost 6 bases and the V segment lost 5 bases, leaving 9 bases of the junction unmatched. This CDR3 is CASSRQGGDAGELFF. CDR3 nucleotide sequence: TGTGCCAGCAGCCGACAGGGTGGGGACGCCGGGGAGCTGTTTTTT.

This chain links TRBV11-2 with TRBJ2-2; TRBD2 is a possible D gene (6 bases). The V end lost 1 base, the J end lost 7 bases, and 16 bases lay between the germline ends. The germline gives CDR1 SGHAT, CDR2 FQNNGV. This CDR3 spans 16 amino acids. DNA of the CDR3: TGTGCCAGCAGCTTAGGAGGGAGGAAAGGCTTCGGGGAGCTGTTTTTT. Translation: CASSLGGRKGFGELFF.

The chain couples TRBV7-2 to TRBJ2-7; 8 bases are shared with TRBD2. With 2 bases clipped from V and 7 bases from J, the junction kept 10 bases outside the gene matches. CDR3 length: 15 amino acids. Germline CDR1 SGHTA, CDR2 FQGNSA. The CDR3 DNA sequence: TGTGCCAGCAGCTTAACTAGCGGAGGGTTGGAAGAGCAGTACTTC. Translating it yields CASSLTSGGLEEQYF. Full variable domain (rest looked up from reference TRBV7-2 and TRBJ2-7): GAGVSQSPSNKVTEKGKDVELRCDPISGHTALYWYRQSLGQGLEFLIYFQGNSAPDKSGLPSDRFSAERTGGSVSTLTIQRTQQEDSAVYLCASSLTSGGLEEQYFGPGTRLTVT.